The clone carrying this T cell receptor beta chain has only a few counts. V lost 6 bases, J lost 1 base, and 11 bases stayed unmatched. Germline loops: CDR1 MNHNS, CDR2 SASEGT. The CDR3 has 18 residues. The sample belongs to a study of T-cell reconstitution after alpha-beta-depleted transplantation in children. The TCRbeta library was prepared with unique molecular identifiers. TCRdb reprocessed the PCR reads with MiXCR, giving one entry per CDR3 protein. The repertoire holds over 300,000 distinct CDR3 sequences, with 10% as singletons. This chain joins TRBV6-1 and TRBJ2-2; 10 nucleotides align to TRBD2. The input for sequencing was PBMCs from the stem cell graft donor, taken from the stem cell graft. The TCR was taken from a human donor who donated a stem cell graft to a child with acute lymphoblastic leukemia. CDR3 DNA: TGTGCCAGCAGCCGCCAAAGTAGACTAGCGGGGAACACCGGGGAGCTGTTTTTT. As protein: CASSRQSRLAGNTGELFF.